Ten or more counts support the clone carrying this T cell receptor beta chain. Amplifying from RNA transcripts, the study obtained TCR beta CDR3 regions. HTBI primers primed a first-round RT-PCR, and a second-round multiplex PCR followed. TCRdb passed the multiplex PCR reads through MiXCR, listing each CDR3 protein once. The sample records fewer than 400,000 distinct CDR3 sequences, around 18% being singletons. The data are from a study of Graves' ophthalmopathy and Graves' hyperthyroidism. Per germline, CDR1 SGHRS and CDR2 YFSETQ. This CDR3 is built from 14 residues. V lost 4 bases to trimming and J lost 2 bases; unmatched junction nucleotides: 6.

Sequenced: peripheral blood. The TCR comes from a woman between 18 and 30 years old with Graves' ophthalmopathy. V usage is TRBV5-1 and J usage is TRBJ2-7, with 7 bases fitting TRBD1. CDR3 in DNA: TGCGCCAGCAGCACCGGGGACAGCCCCTACGAGCAGTACTTC. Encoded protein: CASSTGDSPYEQYF.